This paragraph reports one TCR beta chain. V lost 6 bases and J lost 3, with 15 bases in between. In germline, CDR1 is SNHLY, CDR2 FYNNEI. The CDR3 is 15 residues long. The data were taken from a study of cytomegalovirus exposure and HLA in healthy donors. 60 Vbeta and 13 Jbeta primers were used in PCR. This table comes from immunoSEQ multiplex PCR, and its TCRdb copy is limited to in-frame clones, with some not included. In the table there are approximately 170,000 clones, 65% to 80% of which are singletons. The sequence was collected from a woman aged 40 to 50 in good health and CMV-seropositive. The source material was PBMCs. The chain employs TRBV2 and TRBJ2-4; TRBD2 is a possible D gene (5 bases). The CDR3 bases are TGTGCCAGCAGCCTCGGGGATATCGTCAAAAACATTCAGTACTTC. Its translation is CASSLGDIVKNIQYF.